This TCR beta chain is from a study of blood T cells in healthy people across ages. There are 13 residues in the CDR3. Germline V lookup: CDR1 LNHNV, CDR2 YYDKDF (reference sequence). Trimming removed 4 bases at V and 2 bases at J, with 9 bases between. Then a second PCR, running about 7 to 11 cycles, was carried out with a sample-barcoded 5' primer and a J-beta primer mix. TCRdb reprocessed the 5' RACE reads with MiXCR, giving one entry per CDR3 protein. The sample holds roughly 800,000 distinct CDR3 sequences; around 25% are singletons and the top ten take 3.7%. The same sample was also studied in work on T cells of mothers and their children. As that study records: Reverse transcription into cDNA received all extracted RNA, at around 1.4 ug per 15 ul. Slightly, though not significantly, more overlap was seen in related than in unrelated mother-child pairs.

The TCR originated in a boy younger than 18 in good health. Sequencing was carried out using blood. The rearrangement joins TRBV15 to TRBJ2-7, with D possibly TRBD1 on 5 matching bases. For the CDR3, the DNA is TGTGCCACCAGCAACGGACAAGCCTACGAGCAGTACTTC. Translated, it gives CATSNGQAYEQYF. The full variable domain, rest sourced from reference TRBV15 and TRBJ2-7, is DAMVIQNPRYQVTQFGKPVTLSCSQTLNHNVMYWYQQKSSQAPKLLFHYYDKDFNNEADTPDNFQSRRPNTSFCFLDIRSPGLGDTAMYLCATSNGQAYEQYFGPGTRLTVT.